This T cell receptor (beta chain) was found in a study of early T cells in non-severe SARS-CoV-2 infection. TCRdb passed the 5' RACE reads through MiXCR, listing each CDR3 protein once. The sample holds around 82,000 distinct CDR3 sequences, roughly 15% seen once. This CDR3 is 14 amino acids long. Germline assignment: CDR1 SGHNT and CDR2 YYREEE (reference sequence). V lost 4 bases to trimming and J lost 2 bases, with 11 bases between them. The J gene is TRBJ2-3, the V gene TRBV5-4; D possibly corresponds to TRBD2 (6 bases). This TCR was recovered from an adult who was a healthcare worker with PCR-confirmed SARS-CoV-2 infection or an uninfected control (not recorded which). The sample was whole blood. The CDR3 sequence: CASSAGRPTDTQYF. In DNA, the CDR3 is TGTGCCAGCAGCGCAGGGAGGCCCACAGATACGCAGTATTTT. The full variable domain, rest sourced from reference TRBV5-4 and TRBJ2-3, is ETGVTQSPTHLIKTRGQQVTLRCSSQSGHNTVSWYQQALGQGPQFIFQYYREEENGRGNFPPRFSGLQFPNYSSELNVNALELDDSALYLCASSAGRPTDTQYFGPGTRLTVL.